This TCR beta chain was recovered during a study of T cells in Graves' hyperthyroidism and ophthalmopathy. In this sample, this clonotype turned up many times. Trimming cost V 5 bases and J 5 bases, with 13 bases left between them. The germline V gene has CDR1 MGHRA and CDR2 YSYEKL. The CDR3 runs 13 residues. RNA transcripts yielded amplified TCR beta CDR3 regions. RT-PCR in the first round (using the HTBI primer set) targeted the TCR CDR3. A single record per CDR3 protein comes from TCRdb applying MiXCR to the multiplex PCR reads. Here the sample spans under 200,000 distinct CDR3 sequences, 9.4% being singletons.

The origin of this receptor is a woman aged 18-29 years with Graves' hyperthyroidism that later progressed to Graves' ophthalmopathy. V is TRBV4-1 and J is TRBJ2-7; D may be TRBD2 (6 bases). Specimen: blood. The CDR3 DNA reads as TGCGCCAGCAGCACCTTTTGGGGGGACGAGCAGTACTTC. Translation: CASSTFWGDEQYF.